This TCR beta chain appears in the sequencing data of a study of regulatory T cells in long-lasting Graves disease. On the study more broadly: Newly diagnosed Graves' patients had under 3 months of antithyroid drugs. General study results and limits: Patients with persistent disease showed a bias toward TRBV28, TRBJ1-2 and TRBJ2-5.

The CDR3 sequence is 13 residues long. V lost 3 bases, J lost 7 bases, and 5 bases stayed unmatched. The V gene's germline CDR1 is SGHVS and CDR2 FNYEAQ. Time point meaning: newly diagnosed GD, antithyroid drugs for less than 3 months. The TCR library was made from RNA that had been extracted from PBMCs in TRIzol. Concerning this clonotype itself: Its antigen remains unknown.

HTBI primers from iRepertoire and Arm-PCR of CDR3 regions yielded the TCR beta libraries. TCRdb re-derived calls from the multiplex PCR reads in MiXCR, one entry per CDR3 protein. The sample yields 400,000 to 550,000 distinct CDR3 sequences, 16% seen once. These data also featured in a second study, about T cells in Graves' hyperthyroidism and ophthalmopathy. According to that study: Patients showing uncontrolled infection, other autoimmune disease, pregnancy or lactation were ineligible.

The origin of this receptor is a woman in her 30s with Graves disease. The material was peripheral blood mononuclear cells (PBMCs), obtained at new diagnosis, from a patient treated with antithyroid drugs. The chain joins TRBV7-6 to TRBJ1-2; 7 nucleotides align to TRBD1. For the CDR3, the DNA is TGTGCCAGCAGCTTTACCCAGGGGGTTGGCTACACCTTC. Translating it yields CASSFTQGVGYTF.